The 28 T cell receptor beta chains reported below all come from one sample, sequenced in a study of type 1 regulatory T cells. Each CDR3 protein gets one entry after TCRdb re-called the reads with MiXCR. The sample contains some 89,000 distinct CDR3 sequences, less than 40% of which appear only once. The sample consisted of CD4+ T cells, either the whole sample or a sorted fraction (not recorded which). These receptors came from a human donor in good health.

This clonotype was found a few times. The chain is built from TRBV20-1 and TRBJ2-3, with 10 bases lining up with TRBD2. With V trimmed by 3 bases and J by 4 bases, 13 bases remained unmatched. Germline loops: CDR1 DFQATT, CDR2 SNEGSKA (reference sequence). The CDR3 has 17 amino acids. In nucleotides, the CDR3 is TGCAGTGCTAGGGCCCCCGGGAGCGGGAGGGCTTCAGATACGCAGTATTTT. Translating gives CSARAPGSGRASDTQYF.

There are a few counts of this clonotype. J is TRBJ2-4 and V is TRBV29-1; D is undetermined. Germline CDR1 SQVTM, CDR2 ANQGSEA. The V and J ends lost 7 bases and 5 bases respectively, with 6 bases between them. This CDR3 has 10 amino acids. The CDR3 loop is CSAFENIQYF. Written as DNA, the CDR3 is TGCAGCGCCTTCGAAAACATTCAGTACTTC.

J is TRBJ1-2 and V is TRBV28; TRBD1 is a possible D gene (6 bases). The V end lost 6 bases, the J end lost 7 bases, and 12 bases lay between the germline ends. Germline V lookup: CDR1 MDHEN, CDR2 SYDVKM. This CDR3 spans 12 amino acids. In DNA, the CDR3 is TGTGCCAGCAGCACCCAGGGGTCTGGCTACACCTTC. Its protein is CASSTQGSGYTF.

The rearrangement joins TRBV7-2 to TRBJ2-3, with D unclear. Germline CDR1 SGHTA, CDR2 FQGNSA. The CDR3 covers 14 residues. V shed 7 bases and J shed 6 bases, with 17 bases lying between them. CDR3 DNA sequence: TGTGCCAGCAACCGGTCCCAGCTGGTGGATACGCAGTATTTT. Its translation is CASNRSQLVDTQYF.

V is TRBV18 and J is TRBJ2-1, with TRBD2 identical over 10 bases. Germline-derived CDR1 and CDR2 are KGHSH and LQKENI. Losses at the gene ends were 3 bases for V and 7 bases for J; bases not matched to a gene: 3. The CDR3 runs 14 residues. CDR3 residues: CASSPISGRNEQFF. The CDR3 bases are TGTGCCAGCTCACCGATTAGCGGGAGGAATGAGCAGTTCTTC. The entire variable domain, with the rest obtained from reference TRBV18 and TRBJ2-1, is as follows: NAGVMQNPRHLVRRRGQEARLRCSPMKGHSHVYWYRQLPEEGLKFMVYLQKENIIDESGMPKERFSAEFPKEGPSILRIQQVVRGDSAAYFCASSPISGRNEQFFGPGTRLTVL.

The DNA of the CDR3 is TGCAGTGCTCAGATGGGCCTGTACGAGCAGTACTTC. Its translation is CSAQMGLYEQYF. The V call is TRBV20-1, the J call TRBJ2-7, with D unresolved. The CDR3 runs to 12 residues. Germline V gives CDR1 DFQATT, CDR2 SNEGSKA (reference sequence). V shed 5 bases and J shed 4 bases, with 12 bases lying between them.

This clonotype appeared a few times. The chain uses TRBV5-1 and TRBJ1-5, with D maybe TRBD1 (6 bases). This CDR3 is built from 14 residues. The V gene lost 4 bases and the J gene lost 3 bases, with 11 bases spanning the gap. The germline V gene encodes CDR1 SGHRS and CDR2 YFSETQ. The CDR3 is CASSLDSNNQPQHF. CDR3 bases: TGCGCCAGCAGCCTGGACAGCAACAATCAGCCCCAGCATTTT.

A few counts support this clonotype. The V gene is TRBV20-1, the J gene TRBJ1-1; D not certain. The length of the CDR3 is 14 residues. CDR1 and CDR2 (germline): DFQATT, SNEGSKA (reference sequence). V lost 1 base and J 5 bases, leaving 14 bases between the germline ends. CDR3 sequence: CSARALDRPTEAFF. The CDR3, as DNA: TGCAGTGCTAGAGCTTTGGACCGACCAACTGAAGCTTTCTTT.

V is TRBV5-6 and J is TRBJ2-5; TRBD2 agrees at 7 bases. The CDR3 totals 15 residues. The trim removed 1 base at V and 3 bases at J, leaving 6 bases unmatched. Germline V CDR1 and CDR2: SGHDT, YYEEEE. The DNA of the CDR3 is TGTGCCAGCAGCTTGCGAACTAGCGCAGAAGAGACCCAGTACTTC. Its protein product is CASSLRTSAEETQYF.

This clonotype was seen a few times. The J gene is TRBJ2-1, the V gene TRBV20-1; TRBD2 is a possible D gene (6 bases). Germline values: CDR1 DFQATT, CDR2 SNEGSKA (reference sequence). The CDR3 is 12 amino acids. The V and J ends lost 5 bases and 10 bases respectively, with 15 bases between them. For the CDR3, the DNA is TGCAGTGCTCAAGTTAGCGGTAGGGAGCAGTTCTTC. The encoded protein is CSAQVSGREQFF.

The CDR3 region is CASSFFQQSGNQPQHF. CDR3 DNA sequence: TGTGCCAGCAGCTTCTTTCAACAGTCTGGCAATCAGCCCCAGCATTTT. The chain is built from TRBV5-5 and TRBJ1-5; D is uncertain. Trimming pared 2 bases from V and 2 bases from J, leaving 14 bases between. Per the germline V gene, CDR1 is SGHKS and CDR2 is YYEKEE (reference sequence). The CDR3 runs 16 residues.

This chain links TRBV20-1 with TRBJ2-7; D unclear. Trimming cost V 0 bases and J 2 bases, with 17 bases left between them. CDR1 and CDR2 (germline): DFQATT, SNEGSKA (reference sequence). This CDR3 has 16 residues. For the CDR3, the DNA is TGCAGTGCTAGAGATCGGATAGCAGGCTTAGCCTACGAGCAGTACTTC. Protein product: CSARDRIAGLAYEQYF.

In its sample, this clonotype was seen a few times. V and J are TRBV20-1 and TRBJ2-1, with D possibly TRBD2 on 6 matching bases. CDR3 length: 14 residues. Germline V CDR1 and CDR2: DFQATT, SNEGSKA (reference sequence). Deletions cut 3 bases from V and 6 bases from J, with 15 bases between. CDR3 amino acids: CSARRGDHGNEQFF. CDR3 DNA: TGCAGTGCTAGGCGGGGAGACCATGGCAATGAGCAGTTCTTC.

The CDR3 reads CASSLVGGAASFQETQYF. The DNA of the CDR3 is TGTGCCAGCAGCTTGGTCGGAGGGGCTGCGTCTTTTCAAGAGACCCAGTACTTC. The chain uses TRBV5-6 and TRBJ2-5, with D possibly being TRBD2 (6 bases). This CDR3 region has 18 residues. V was cut by 0 bases and J by 2 bases, with 20 bases left in between. CDR1 is SGHDT and CDR2 is YYEEEE in the germline V gene.

This clonotype has at least ten counts. The chain is built from TRBV7-6 and TRBJ2-3; TRBD1 matches at 9 bases. The J segment lost 8 bases and the V segment lost 1 base, leaving 7 bases of the junction unmatched. The CDR3 contains 15 residues. The germline V gene encodes CDR1 SGHVS and CDR2 FNYEAQ. The CDR3 loop reads CASSLVQGAMGTQYF. The CDR3 DNA sequence: TGTGCCAGCAGCTTAGTACAGGGGGCGATGGGTACGCAGTATTTT.

The genes are TRBV20-1 and TRBJ2-7; 7 bases agree with TRBD2. This CDR3 comprises 15 residues. With 5 bases clipped from V and 0 bases from J, the junction kept 10 bases outside the gene matches. Germline CDR1 and CDR2: DFQATT and SNEGSKA (reference sequence). The CDR3 sequence: CSAPPAGSISYEQYF. The CDR3 DNA reads TGCAGTGCTCCCCCAGCGGGATCGATCTCCTACGAGCAGTACTTC.

V usage is TRBV5-1 and J usage is TRBJ2-3, with TRBD2 matching 10 bases. The CDR3 contains 16 residues. V lost 3 bases and J lost 1; bases outside the gene matches: 5. In germline, CDR1 is SGHRS, CDR2 YFSETQ. CDR3 sequence reads: CASSSTGLAGTDTQYF. DNA of the CDR3: TGCGCCAGCAGCTCCACCGGACTAGCGGGCACAGATACGCAGTATTTT.

The chain couples TRBV12-3 or TRBV12-4 to TRBJ2-1; D is uncertain. The CDR3 extends over 13 amino acids. The V gene lost 8 bases and the J gene lost 6 bases, with 14 bases spanning the gap. CDR3 sequence: CASGPSASNEQFF. As DNA, the CDR3 is TGTGCCAGCGGTCCTTCGGCCTCCAATGAGCAGTTCTTC.

This clonotype has ten or more counts. CDR3 nucleotide sequence: TGTGCCACCAGTGAGGGAGGAAGGGTCAATGAGCAGTTCTTC. It yields the protein CATSEGGRVNEQFF. This chain joins TRBV24-1 and TRBJ2-1, with D tentatively TRBD2 (6 bases). Germline V lookup: CDR1 KGHDR, CDR2 SFDVKD. The CDR3 extends over 14 amino acids. Trimming took 4 bases from V and 6 from J, leaving 12 bases between them.

The chain links TRBV11-2 to TRBJ2-2; D is possibly TRBD2 (6 bases). This CDR3 contains 13 residues. CDR1 is SGHAT, CDR2 FQNNGV, per germline. V lost 5 bases and J lost 7, with 11 bases in between. The CDR3 nucleotides are TGTGCCAGCAGCGCCACTAGCTACGGGGAGCTGTTTTTT. Amino acids: CASSATSYGELFF.

In this sample, this clonotype turned up many times. The J gene is TRBJ1-4, the V gene TRBV6-2 or TRBV6-3, with D tentatively TRBD1 (5 bases). Between the trimmed V and J ends, which lost 7 bases and 3 bases, there was a span of 15 bases. CDR3 length: 15 residues. The germline CDR1 and CDR2 sequences are MNHEY and SVGEGT. CDR3 residues: CASTSAGTANEKLFF. The CDR3 DNA is TGTGCCAGCACCTCGGCGGGGACGGCTAATGAAAAACTGTTTTTT.

J is TRBJ2-1 and V is TRBV10-3; 7 positions agree with TRBD1. Per germline, CDR1 ENHRY and CDR2 SYGVKD. The CDR3 is 15 amino acids. After removal of 4 bases from V and 7 bases from J, the junction contained 10 bases not matched to a gene. The CDR3 coding sequence is TGTGCCATCAGTGCCCCGGGACAGCCCGGGAATGAGCAGTTCTTC. It specifies CAISAPGQPGNEQFF.

This clonotype was detected a few times. The rearrangement uses TRBV6-2 or TRBV6-3 and TRBJ2-3; D might be TRBD1 (6 bases). CDR1 and CDR2 from the germline V gene are MNHEY and SVGEGT. The CDR3 has 15 amino acids. Trimming shortened V by 6 bases and J by 0 bases, and 13 bases separated the two germline ends. The CDR3 DNA reads as TGTGCCAGCAGCAAGACAGGCATGAGCACAGATACGCAGTATTTT. It yields the protein CASSKTGMSTDTQYF.

The table lists this clonotype with a few counts. The gene calls are TRBV7-6 and TRBJ2-2, with D possibly being TRBD1 (6 bases). Per the germline V gene, CDR1 is SGHVS and CDR2 is FNYEAQ. Trimming took off 3 bases at V and 6 bases at J, with 11 bases between the two ends. This CDR3 region has 14 residues. CDR3 in DNA: TGTGCCAGCAGCTTTCAGGGGACGGCCGGGGAGCTGTTTTTT. It translates to CASSFQGTAGELFF.

The V gene is TRBV2, the J gene TRBJ2-3, with D maybe TRBD1 (5 bases). CDR3 size: 13 residues. Trimming removed 3 bases from V and 3 bases from J, with 7 bases in between. The germline CDR1 and CDR2 sequences are SNHLY and FYNNEI. As DNA, the CDR3 is TGTGCCAGCAGTGATCAGGGAACAGATACGCAGTATTTT. It specifies CASSDQGTDTQYF.

This clonotype was detected only a few times. The CDR3, as DNA: TGTGCCACCAAATTCCCGTTGCCCGGAATGGACACCGGGGAGCTGTTTTTT. It encodes CATKFPLPGMDTGELFF. This chain links TRBV19 with TRBJ2-2, with D unclear. CDR3 length equals 17 residues. Germline values: CDR1 LNHDA, CDR2 SQIVND (reference sequence). V was shortened by 10 bases and J by 3 bases, with 24 bases between the two germline ends. Combining the CDR3 with reference TRBV19 and TRBJ2-2 gives the whole variable domain DGGITQSPKYLFRKEGQNVTLSCEQNLNHDAMYWYRQDPGQGLRLIYYSQIVNDFQKGDIAEGYSVSREKKESFPLTVTSAQKNPTAFYLCATKFPLPGMDTGELFFGEGSRLTVL.

A few counts support this clonotype. The V gene is TRBV18, the J gene TRBJ2-5, with 10 bases lining up with TRBD2. CDR1 is KGHSH, CDR2 LQKENI, per germline. This CDR3 spans 18 amino acids. V shed 3 bases, J shed 3 bases, and the junction held 13 bases outside the gene matches. The CDR3 is CASSPILLAGVGEETQYF. The CDR3 DNA is TGTGCCAGCTCACCTATACTCCTAGCGGGAGTTGGAGAAGAGACCCAGTACTTC.

This chain joins TRBV12-3 or TRBV12-4 and TRBJ1-5, with D possibly matching TRBD1 (6 bases). The CDR3 loop spans 17 amino acids. V was cut by 0 bases and J by 6 bases, with 18 bases left in between. The CDR3 here is CASSLAGYNREFQPQHF. The CDR3 nucleotides read TGTGCCAGCAGTTTAGCCGGCTATAACAGGGAGTTTCAGCCCCAGCATTTT.